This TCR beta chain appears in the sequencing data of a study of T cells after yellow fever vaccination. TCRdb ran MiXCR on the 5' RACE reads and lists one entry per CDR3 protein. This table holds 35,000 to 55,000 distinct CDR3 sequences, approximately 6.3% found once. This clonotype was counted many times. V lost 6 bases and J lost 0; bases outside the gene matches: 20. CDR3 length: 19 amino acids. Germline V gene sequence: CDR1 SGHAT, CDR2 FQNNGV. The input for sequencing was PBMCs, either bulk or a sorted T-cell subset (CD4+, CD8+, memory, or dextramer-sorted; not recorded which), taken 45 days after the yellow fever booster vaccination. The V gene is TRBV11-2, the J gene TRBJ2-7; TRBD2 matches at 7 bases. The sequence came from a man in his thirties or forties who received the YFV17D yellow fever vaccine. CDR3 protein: CASSLGTRAGLAGSYEQYF. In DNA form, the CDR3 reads TGTGCCAGCAGTCTCGGGACTCGCGCGGGATTAGCGGGCTCCTACGAGCAGTACTTC.